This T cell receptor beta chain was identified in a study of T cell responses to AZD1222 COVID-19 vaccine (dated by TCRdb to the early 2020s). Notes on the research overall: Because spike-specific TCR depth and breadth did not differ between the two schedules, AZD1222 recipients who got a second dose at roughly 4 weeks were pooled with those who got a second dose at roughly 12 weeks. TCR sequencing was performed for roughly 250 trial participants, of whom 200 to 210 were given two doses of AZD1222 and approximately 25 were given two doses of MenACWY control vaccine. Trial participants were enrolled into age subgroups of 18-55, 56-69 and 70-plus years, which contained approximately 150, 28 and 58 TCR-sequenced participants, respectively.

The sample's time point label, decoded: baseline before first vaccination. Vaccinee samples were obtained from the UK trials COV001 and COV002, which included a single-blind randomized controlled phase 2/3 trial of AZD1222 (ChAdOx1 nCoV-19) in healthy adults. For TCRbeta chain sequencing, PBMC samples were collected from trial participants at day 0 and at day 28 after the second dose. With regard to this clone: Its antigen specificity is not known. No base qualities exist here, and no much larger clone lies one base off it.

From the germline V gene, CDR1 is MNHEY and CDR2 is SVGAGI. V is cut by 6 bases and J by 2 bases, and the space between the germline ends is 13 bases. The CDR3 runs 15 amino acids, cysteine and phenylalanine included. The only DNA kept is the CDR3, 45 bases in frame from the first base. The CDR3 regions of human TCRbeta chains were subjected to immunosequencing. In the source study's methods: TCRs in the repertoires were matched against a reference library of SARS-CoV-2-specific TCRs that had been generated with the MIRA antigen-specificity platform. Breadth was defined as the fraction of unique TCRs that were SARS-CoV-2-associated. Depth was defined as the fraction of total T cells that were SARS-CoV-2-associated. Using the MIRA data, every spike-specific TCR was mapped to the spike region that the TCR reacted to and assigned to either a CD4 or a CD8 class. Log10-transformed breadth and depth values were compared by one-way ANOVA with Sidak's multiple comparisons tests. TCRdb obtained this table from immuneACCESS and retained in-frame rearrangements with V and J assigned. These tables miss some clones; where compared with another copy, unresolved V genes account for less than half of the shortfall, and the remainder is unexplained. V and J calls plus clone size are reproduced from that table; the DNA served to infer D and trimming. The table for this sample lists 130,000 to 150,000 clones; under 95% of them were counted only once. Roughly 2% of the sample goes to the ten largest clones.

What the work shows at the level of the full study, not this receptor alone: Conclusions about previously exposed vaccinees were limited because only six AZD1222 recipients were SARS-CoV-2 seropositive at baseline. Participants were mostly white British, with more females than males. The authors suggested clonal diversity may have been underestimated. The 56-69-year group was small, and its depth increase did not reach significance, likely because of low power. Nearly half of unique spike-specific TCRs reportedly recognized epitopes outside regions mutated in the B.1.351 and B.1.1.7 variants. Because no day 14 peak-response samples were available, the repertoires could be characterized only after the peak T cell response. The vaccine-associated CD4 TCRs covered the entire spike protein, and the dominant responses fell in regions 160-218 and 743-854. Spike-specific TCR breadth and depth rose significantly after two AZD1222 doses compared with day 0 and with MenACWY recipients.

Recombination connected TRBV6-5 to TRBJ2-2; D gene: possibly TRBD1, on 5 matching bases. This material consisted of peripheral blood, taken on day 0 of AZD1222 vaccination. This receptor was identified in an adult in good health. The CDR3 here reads CASRPEGANTGELFF. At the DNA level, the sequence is TGTGCCAGCAGACCCGAAGGGGCTAACACCGGGGAGCTGTTTTTT.